The next 12 T cell receptor beta chains were all read from a single sample in a study of Ad26.COV2.S vaccination and SARS-CoV-2 variants. The treatment was: roughly 20 received Ad26.COV2.S at low or high dose, single or two shots; 5 received placebo; per-sample allocation not given. Samples were taken on day 63 after the first vaccine or placebo injection. Profiling relied on immunoSEQ multiplex PCR, and the TCRdb table lists in-frame clones only, not all of them. Of 300,000 to 400,000 clones in the sample, about nine tenths were seen once. The sample in question was peripheral blood, obtained in a trial of Ad26.COV2.S vaccine versus placebo. These receptors all come from a person aged 18-65 years who received the Ad26.COV2.S COVID-19 vaccine or a placebo.

As regards this clone: This specimen includes other DNA sequences encoding the same CDR3. CDR3 residues: CASSLDSNYGYTF. The DNA for the CDR3 is TGTGCCAGCAGCCTGGACAGTAACTATGGCTACACCTTC. The genes are TRBV5-6 and TRBJ1-2; D perhaps matches TRBD1 (6 bases). V was trimmed by 4 bases and J by 1 base, leaving 8 bases between them. The CDR3 is 13 residues long. Germline values: CDR1 SGHDT, CDR2 YYEEEE.

The chain links TRBV12-3 or TRBV12-4 to TRBJ1-3, with TRBD1 identical over 7 bases. Trimming took 3 bases from V and 7 from J; bases not matched to a gene: 3. The CDR3 runs to 13 residues. The CDR3 region has the DNA TGTGCCAGCAGTTTGCCAGGGGGGAACACCATATATTTT. Encoded protein: CASSLPGGNTIYF.

CDR3 sequence reads: CASSLAAENEQFF. The CDR3 nucleotides are TGTGCCAGCAGCTTAGCGGCAGAAAATGAGCAGTTCTTC. The chain links TRBV7-9 to TRBJ2-1; no clear D gene. The germline gives CDR1 SEHNR, CDR2 FQNEAQ (reference sequence). The CDR3 contains 13 residues. Trimming removed 0 bases at V and 7 bases at J, with 7 bases between.

This rearrangement joins TRBV7-2 to TRBJ2-1; D uncertain. Deletions cut 4 bases from V and 4 bases from J, with 8 bases between. The CDR3 has 13 amino acids. Germline CDR1 reads SGHTA; CDR2 reads FQGNSA. CDR3 loop: CASSYPLYNEQFF. CDR3 sequence (DNA): TGTGCCAGCAGCTACCCCCTGTACAATGAGCAGTTCTTC. The variable domain in full, with the rest retrieved from reference TRBV7-2 and TRBJ2-1, is GAGVSQSPSNKVTEKGKDVELRCDPISGHTALYWYRQSLGQGLEFLIYFQGNSAPDKSGLPSDRFSAERTGGSVSTLTIQRTQQEDSAVYLCASSYPLYNEQFFGPGTRLTVL.

V and J are TRBV11-3 and TRBJ2-2; D gene uncertain. With 1 base removed from V and 6 bases from J, the gap between germline ends came to 6 bases. The CDR3 extends over 13 amino acids. Germline values: CDR1 SGHNT, CDR2 YENEEA. CDR3 sequence reads: CASSLVRAGELFF. DNA of the CDR3: TGTGCCAGCAGCTTAGTTCGGGCCGGGGAGCTGTTTTTT. The entire variable domain, with the rest obtained from reference TRBV11-3 and TRBJ2-2, is as follows: EAGVVQSPRYKIIEKKQPVAFWCNPISGHNTLYWYLQNLGQGPELLIRYENEEAVDDSQLPKDRFSAERLKGVDSTLKIQPAELGDSAVYLCASSLVRAGELFFGEGSRLTVL.

About this clone: Other DNA variants within this sample encode the same CDR3. The V call is TRBV12-3 or TRBV12-4, the J call TRBJ2-5; D not certain. Trimming left V 1 base short and J 5 bases short, with 5 bases between. The CDR3 spans 12 residues. The CDR3 protein is CASSLDGETQYF. The CDR3 DNA sequence: TGTGCCAGCAGTTTAGACGGGGAGACCCAGTACTTC.

This chain joins TRBV10-3 and TRBJ1-2, with D tentatively TRBD1 (5 bases). The CDR3 is 15 residues long. Germline V gene lookup returns CDR1 ENHRY and CDR2 SYGVKD. V was cut by 2 bases and J by 4 bases, with 14 bases left in between. The DNA of the CDR3 is TGTGCCATCAGTGAGGTGGGCCCCGGGGGCTATGGCTACACCTTC. It codes for CAISEVGPGGYGYTF.

The chain joins TRBV7-9 to TRBJ2-7, with D unclear. V dropped 6 bases and J dropped 0 bases, with 9 bases sitting between them. The CDR3 extends over 13 amino acids. CDR1 and CDR2 from the germline V gene are SEHNR and FQNEAQ (reference sequence). CDR3 protein: CASRRDNSYEQYF. CDR3 coding DNA: TGTGCCAGCAGGCGCGACAACTCCTACGAGCAGTACTTC.

The V call is TRBV27, the J call TRBJ1-1; TRBD1 agrees at 10 bases. Trimming removed 6 bases from V and 6 bases from J; junction bases left unmatched: 7. Germline V gene sequence: CDR1 MNHEY, CDR2 SMNVEV (reference sequence). CDR3 length: 14 residues. The CDR3 sequence is CASRTGGFIAEAFF. The CDR3 nucleotides are TGTGCCAGCAGGACAGGGGGCTTCATCGCTGAAGCTTTCTTT.

This chain joins TRBV7-3 and TRBJ2-2, with a weak D call TRBD1 (5 bases). The germline CDR1 and CDR2 sequences are SGHTA and FQGTGA. The length of the CDR3 is 13 residues. Trimming took 5 bases from V and 3 from J, leaving 7 bases between them. CDR3 in amino acids: CASSTTDTGELFF. The CDR3 DNA follows: TGTGCCAGCAGCACGACAGACACCGGGGAGCTGTTTTTT.

This chain links TRBV7-9 with TRBJ2-7; D ambiguous. The germline gives CDR1 SEHNR, CDR2 FQNEAQ (reference sequence). There are 12 residues in the CDR3. V dropped 4 bases and J dropped 7 bases, with 11 bases sitting between them. CDR3 coding DNA: TGTGCCAGCAGCTCCCTACACTGGGAGCAGTACTTC. Translating it yields CASSSLHWEQYF. Based on the CDR3 plus reference TRBV7-9 and TRBJ2-7, the full variable domain is DTGVSQNPRHKITKRGQNVTFRCDPISEHNRLYWYRQTLGQGPEFLTYFQNEAQLEKSRLLSDRFSAERPKGSFSTLEIQRTEQGDSAMYLCASSSLHWEQYFGPGTRLTVT.

The chain recombines TRBV11-2 with TRBJ2-2, with 9 positions matching TRBD1. Germline CDR1 SGHAT, CDR2 FQNNGV. V lost 4 bases and J lost 6; bases outside the gene matches: 6. The CDR3 is 15 amino acids. DNA for the CDR3: TGTGCCAGCAGCTCCCTACAGGGGGCGGCCGGGGAGCTGTTTTTT. Its translation: CASSSLQGAAGELFF.